This T cell receptor (beta chain) was identified during a study of beta chain features in type 1 diabetes. As every portion of the isolated RNA was reverse transcribed, the sequencing read expressed TCRB transcripts. Sequenced by immunoSEQ multiplex PCR; TCRdb stores in-frame clones only, minus some. Among a few hundred thousand clones listed, 30% were seen once. CDR3 size: 14 residues. Trimming shortened V by 5 bases and J by 4 bases, and 12 bases separated the two germline ends. CDR1 is MGHRA, CDR2 YSYEKL, per germline. Heparinised blood was drawn once per donor, averaging about 116 mL. CD4+ naive, central memory, regulatory and stem cell-like memory cells were sorted via CD45RO/CCR7/CD25/CD127/CD95/CD27. As to this clone: Its target is not known.

Whole-study findings and limits: PCR may have favored shorter templates equally in patients and controls. Fewer junction insertions and more nucleotide deletions appeared in type 1 diabetes patients.

J is TRBJ1-5 and V is TRBV4-1; D not resolved. The TCR comes from a man younger than 30 in good health. Input material: naive CD4+ T cells from blood. The CDR3 DNA reads as TGCGCCAGCAGCGTACCAGGTCTGAATCAGCCCCAGCATTTT. Residues: CASSVPGLNQPQHF.